These 16 T cell receptor beta chains came from one sample sequenced in a study of shared clonotypes between healthy human individuals. This table comes from immunoSEQ multiplex PCR, and its TCRdb copy is limited to in-frame clones, with some not included. The table has about 500,000 clones, about 74% seen once. The sequencing sample was made of PBMCs. The receptors shown here come from a woman between 35 and 50 years old in good health. Some clones in this sample may be carry-over from other donors' samples.

This clone was observed once. This rearrangement joins TRBV7-2 to TRBJ2-1; the match to TRBD2 covers 10 bases. The CDR3 contains 19 residues. The germline V gene encodes CDR1 SGHTA and CDR2 FQGNSA. With V trimmed by 5 bases and J by 0 bases, 13 bases remained unmatched. The CDR3 DNA reads TGTGCCAGCAGCCCCCAACCGGGACTAGCGACCTACTCCTACAATGAGCAGTTCTTC. Its translation: CASSPQPGLATYSYNEQFF.

This clone was seen just once. This likely came from a read error, as a far larger clone is one base away. The missing conserved phenylalanine or tryptophan at the end of this CDR3 makes a read error likely. The V call is TRBV13, the J call TRBJ1-1; D not resolved. The CDR3 consists of 15 residues. Germline CDR1 and CDR2: PRHDT and FYEKMQ (reference sequence). Trimming took off 3 bases at V and 4 bases at J, with 15 bases between the two ends. The DNA for the CDR3 is TGTGCCAGCAGCTTCTTAGGCAGCGCGATCACTGAAGCTTTCCTT. Translating gives CASSFLGSAITEAFL.

CDR3 amino acids: CATSRGPSGRYEQYF. CDR3 nucleotide sequence: TGTGCCACCAGCAGGGGGCCTAGCGGGAGATACGAGCAGTACTTC. The rearrangement links TRBV15 to TRBJ2-7, with 10 bases aligning to TRBD2. Trimming took 3 bases from V and 4 from J; bases not matched to a gene: 6. The length of the CDR3 is 15 residues. The V gene's germline CDR1 is LNHNV and CDR2 YYDKDF (reference sequence). Together with reference TRBV15 and TRBJ2-7, the CDR3 gives the full variable domain: DAMVIQNPRYQVTQFGKPVTLSCSQTLNHNVMYWYQQKSSQAPKLLFHYYDKDFNNEADTPDNFQSRRPNTSFCFLDIRSPGLGDTAMYLCATSRGPSGRYEQYFGPGTRLTVT.

This clone has only a few counts. The chain couples TRBV19 to TRBJ2-2; D unclear. CDR1 and CDR2 from the germline V gene are LNHDA and SQIVND (reference sequence). This CDR3 is built from 13 residues. V gave up 1 base and J gave up 9 bases, with 9 bases separating them. The CDR3 DNA sequence: TGTGCCAGTAGTATAGTCGATGACCGGGAGCTGTTTTTT. It specifies CASSIVDDRELFF.

CDR3 protein: CAWGPSAGETQYF. In nucleotides, the CDR3 is TGTGCCTGGGGCCCTAGCGCGGGTGAGACCCAGTACTTC. The J gene is TRBJ2-5, the V gene TRBV30; D possibly corresponds to TRBD2 (6 bases). Germline loops: CDR1 GTSNPN, CDR2 SVGIG (reference sequence). V dropped 5 bases and J dropped 5 bases, with 15 bases sitting between them. This CDR3 has 13 amino acids.

To note about this clone: A far more abundant clone sits one base away, making this likely a read error. V gene TRBV15 combines with J gene TRBJ2-7; D may correspond to TRBD1 or TRBD2 (5 bases each). The CDR3 has 13 residues. CDR1 is LNHNV, CDR2 YYDKDF, per germline (reference sequence). CDR3 DNA sequence: TGTGCCACCTGCAGAGGGGCTGACTACGAGCAGTACTTC. Protein: CATCRGADYEQYF.

In the case of this clone: A far larger clone is just one base off, so this is likely a read error. In the same sample, other DNA sequences code for this CDR3. J is TRBJ1-5 and V is TRBV28; D is undetermined. V gave up 6 bases and J gave up 4 bases, with 4 bases separating them. Germline-derived CDR1 and CDR2 are MDHEN and SYDVKM. The CDR3 extends over 11 amino acids. The CDR3 here is CASSFNQPQHF. In nucleotides, the CDR3 is TGTGCCAGCAGCTTTAATCAGCCCCAGCATTTT.

Notes on this clone: A far larger clone is just one base off, so this is likely a read error. Within the sample, other DNA sequences also encode this same CDR3. The chain combines TRBV18 with TRBJ2-7; D call uncertain. The CDR3 has 14 residues. Per the germline V gene, CDR1 is KGHSH and CDR2 is LQKENI. CDR3 sequence (DNA): TGTGCCAGCTCACCAGAGACGGGCTCCTACGAGCAATACTTC. It codes for CASSPETGSYEQYF.

V is TRBV7-3 and J is TRBJ1-1; maybe TRBD1 (5 bases). V gave up 4 bases and J gave up 3 bases, with 9 bases separating them. The CDR3 runs to 13 residues. The germline V gene has CDR1 SGHTA and CDR2 FQGTGA. The CDR3: CASSWGSYTEAFF. The CDR3, as DNA: TGTGCCAGCAGCTGGGGCAGCTACACTGAAGCTTTCTTT.

This clone was counted ten times or more. This CDR3 is also generated by other DNA sequences in the sample. The rearrangement links TRBV9 to TRBJ2-3; D unclear. Between the trimmed V and J ends, which lost 0 bases and 0 bases, there was a span of 5 bases. The CDR3 length is 14 residues. Germline CDR1 and CDR2: SGDLS and YYNGEE. The DNA of the CDR3 is TGTGCCAGCAGCGTAGCGACTAGCACAGATACGCAGTATTTT. Its translation is CASSVATSTDTQYF.

DNA for the CDR3: TGTGCCAGCAGGACCGGACAGGGGGCGGATGGCTACACCTTC. The encoded protein is CASRTGQGADGYTF. The chain employs TRBV6-1 and TRBJ1-2; 11 bases line up with TRBD1. The CDR3 has 14 residues. V lost 6 bases to trimming and J lost 6 bases; unmatched junction nucleotides: 6. Per the germline V gene, CDR1 is MNHNS and CDR2 is SASEGT.

The CDR3 coding sequence is TGTGCCAGCTCACCGGCGACAGGGGACACTGAAGCTTTCTTT. The encoded protein is CASSPATGDTEAFF. The chain is built from TRBV18 and TRBJ1-1, with 8 bases matching TRBD1. The CDR3 loop spans 14 amino acids. Trimming at V came to 3 bases and at J to 3 bases, leaving 3 bases not matched to a gene. CDR1 is KGHSH and CDR2 is LQKENI in the germline V gene.

In this sample, this clone turned up once. This chain connects TRBV7-9 to TRBJ2-7; 16 bases map to TRBD2. Germline assignment: CDR1 SEHNR and CDR2 FQNEAQ (reference sequence). The CDR3 has 17 residues. The trim removed 5 bases at V and 6 bases at J, leaving 10 bases unmatched. CDR3 amino acids: CASSPPGLAGGLGEQYF. In DNA form, the CDR3 reads TGTGCCAGCAGCCCTCCGGGACTAGCGGGAGGGCTCGGCGAGCAGTACTTC.

CDR3 loop: CASSLGTRISGELFF. The CDR3, as DNA: TGCGCCAGCAGCTTGGGGACCCGGATTTCCGGGGAGCTGTTTTTT. The J gene is TRBJ2-2, the V gene TRBV5-1; no reliable D call. The CDR3 consists of 15 residues. V was trimmed by 0 bases and J by 6 bases, leaving 12 bases between them. Per germline, CDR1 SGHRS and CDR2 YFSETQ.

This clone was recorded once. V gene TRBV2 combines with J gene TRBJ1-2, with 7 bases fitting TRBD1. The CDR3 extends over 13 amino acids. V was clipped by 4 bases and J by 3 bases; unmatched bases: 2. Germline V gene sequence: CDR1 SNHLY, CDR2 FYNNEI. The CDR3 here is CASSGDRDYGYTF. The CDR3 DNA sequence: TGTGCCAGCAGTGGTGACAGGGACTATGGCTACACCTTC. The whole variable domain, remainder taken from reference TRBV2 and TRBJ1-2, is EPEVTQTPSHQVTQMGQEVILRCVPISNHLYFYWYRQILGQKVEFLVSFYNNEISEKSEIFDDQFSVERPDGSNFTLKIRSTKLEDSAMYFCASSGDRDYGYTFGSGTRLTVV.

The chain has TRBV5-6 and TRBJ2-6; D perhaps matches TRBD1 (5 bases). V was shortened by 6 bases and J by 0 bases, with 16 bases between the two germline ends. This CDR3 comprises 17 residues. CDR1 and CDR2 from the germline V gene are SGHDT and YYEEEE. The CDR3 nucleotides read TGTGCCAGCACCACAGGACCCCCGGCCTCTGGGGCCAACGTCCTGACTTTC. Translation: CASTTGPPASGANVLTF.